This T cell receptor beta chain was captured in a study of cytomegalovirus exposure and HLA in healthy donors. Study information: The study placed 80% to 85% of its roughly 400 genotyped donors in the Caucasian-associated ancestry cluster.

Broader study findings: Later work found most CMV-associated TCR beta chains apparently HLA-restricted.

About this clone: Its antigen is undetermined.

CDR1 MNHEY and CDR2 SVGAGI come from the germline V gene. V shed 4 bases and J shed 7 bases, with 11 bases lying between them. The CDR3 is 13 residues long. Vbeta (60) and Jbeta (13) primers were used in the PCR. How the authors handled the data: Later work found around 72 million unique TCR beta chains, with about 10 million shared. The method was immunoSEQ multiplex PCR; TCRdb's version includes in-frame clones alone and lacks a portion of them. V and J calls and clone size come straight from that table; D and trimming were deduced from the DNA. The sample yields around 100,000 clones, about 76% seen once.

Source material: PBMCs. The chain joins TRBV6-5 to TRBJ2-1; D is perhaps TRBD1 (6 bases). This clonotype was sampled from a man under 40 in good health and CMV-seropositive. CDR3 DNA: TGTGCCAGCAGTTTGGGGGCTCGGAATGAGCAGTTCTTC. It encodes CASSLGARNEQFF.